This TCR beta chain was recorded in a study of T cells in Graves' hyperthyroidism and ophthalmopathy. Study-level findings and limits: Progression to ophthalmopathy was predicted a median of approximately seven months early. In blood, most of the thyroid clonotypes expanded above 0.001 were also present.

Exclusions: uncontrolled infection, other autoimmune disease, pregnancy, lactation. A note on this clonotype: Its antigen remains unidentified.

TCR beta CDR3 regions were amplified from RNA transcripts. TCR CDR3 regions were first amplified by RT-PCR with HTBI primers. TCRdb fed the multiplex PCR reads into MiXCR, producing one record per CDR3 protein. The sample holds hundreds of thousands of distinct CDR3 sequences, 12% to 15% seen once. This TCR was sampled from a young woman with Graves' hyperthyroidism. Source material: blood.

The CDR3 sequence is CAWSVPRGRSYNEQFF. CDR3 coding DNA: TGTGCCTGGAGTGTACCGCGCGGGAGATCCTACAATGAGCAGTTCTTC. This chain connects TRBV30 to TRBJ2-1; 7 bases agree with TRBD2. Trimming cost V 0 bases and J 1 base; bases outside gene matches: 6. The CDR3 covers 16 residues. Germline loops: CDR1 GTSNPN, CDR2 SVGIG (reference sequence). Drawing the rest from reference TRBV30 and TRBJ2-1, the complete variable domain is SQTIHQWPATLVQPVGSPLSLECTVEGTSNPNLYWYRQAAGRGLQLLFYSVGIGQISSEVPQNLSASRPQDRQFILSSKKLLLSDSGFYLCAWSVPRGRSYNEQFFGPGTRLTVL.